The 20 T cell receptor beta chains listed next were all sequenced from one sample in a study of cytomegalovirus exposure and HLA in healthy donors. PCR used 60 Vbeta primers and 13 Jbeta primers. This table comes from immunoSEQ multiplex PCR, and its TCRdb copy is limited to in-frame clones, with some not included. This sample has around 160,000 clones, with roughly four fifths found just once. The source material was PBMCs. The source is a woman in her thirties or forties in good health and CMV-seronegative.

This chain links TRBV29-1 with TRBJ2-5; D is possibly TRBD1 (6 bases). From germline, CDR1 is SQVTM and CDR2 ANQGSEA. This CDR3 comprises 14 residues. V was clipped by 7 bases and J by 1 base, with 16 bases between them. Written as DNA, the CDR3 is TGCAGCGGGGGTTCCGGGACACTCCAAGAGACCCAGTACTTC. It encodes CSGGSGTLQETQYF. Full variable domain (missing parts from reference TRBV29-1 and TRBJ2-5): SAVISQKPSRDICQRGTSLTIQCQVDSQVTMMFWYRQQPGQSLTLIATANQGSEATYESGFVIDKFPISRPNLTFSTLTVSNMSPEDSSIYLCSGGSGTLQETQYFGPGTRLLVL.

The rearrangement links TRBV4-1 to TRBJ2-2; tentative D call: TRBD1 (7 bases). Germline V gene sequence: CDR1 MGHRA, CDR2 YSYEKL. The CDR3 contains 16 residues. With 10 bases removed from V and 5 bases from J, the gap between germline ends came to 23 bases. The CDR3 loop is CAKYTGAGGDTGELFF. CDR3 in DNA: TGCGCCAAGTATACAGGGGCCGGGGGTGATACCGGGGAGCTGTTTTTT.

The V gene is TRBV11-3, the J gene TRBJ1-1; D gene unclear. CDR3 length: 13 residues. Between the trimmed V and J ends, which lost 4 bases and 3 bases, there was a span of 9 bases. Germline values: CDR1 SGHNT, CDR2 YENEEA. In DNA, the CDR3 is TGTGCCAGCAGCTCCCGGACTCACACTGAAGCTTTCTTT. This gives the protein CASSSRTHTEAFF.

The V and J genes are TRBV6-5 and TRBJ2-7; 10 bases line up with TRBD1. Unmatched junction bases numbered 5, after V lost 2 bases and J lost 4 bases. Germline V gene sequence: CDR1 MNHEY, CDR2 SVGAGI. The CDR3 is made up of 15 amino acids. The CDR3 nucleotides read TGTGCCAGCAGTTACCGGGACAGGGGTGGGTACGAGCAGTACTTC. As protein: CASSYRDRGGYEQYF.

V usage is TRBV5-1 and J usage is TRBJ2-7; D is unclear. The CDR3 totals 15 residues. The V end lost 0 bases, the J end lost 1 base, and 11 bases lay between the germline ends. The germline CDR1 and CDR2 sequences are SGHRS and YFSETQ. Written as DNA, the CDR3 is TGCGCCAGCAGCTTGGAATACACCCCTTCCTACGAGCAGTACTTC. Amino acids: CASSLEYTPSYEQYF.

The chain carries TRBV30 and TRBJ1-4, with a weak D call TRBD1 (5 bases). The CDR3 totals 14 residues. Germline V gene sequence: CDR1 GTSNPN, CDR2 SVGIG (reference sequence). V lost 4 bases and J 5 bases, leaving 14 bases between the germline ends. This chain's CDR3 is CAWMGGRKNEKLFF. The CDR3 nucleotides are TGTGCCTGGATGGGGGGTCGGAAAAATGAAAAACTGTTTTTT. Together with reference TRBV30 and TRBJ1-4, the CDR3 gives the full variable domain: SQTIHQWPATLVQPVGSPLSLECTVEGTSNPNLYWYRQAAGRGLQLLFYSVGIGQISSEVPQNLSASRPQDRQFILSSKKLLLSDSGFYLCAWMGGRKNEKLFFGSGTQLSVL.

This chain uses TRBV27 with TRBJ2-5, with D possibly being TRBD2 (6 bases). Germline CDR1 reads MNHEY; CDR2 reads SMNVEV (reference sequence). V was clipped by 6 bases and J by 1 base, with 12 bases between them. This CDR3 spans 14 amino acids. In nucleotides, the CDR3 is TGTGCCAGCAGCCCAGTGCGGGGCCAAGAGACCCAGTACTTC. It yields the protein CASSPVRGQETQYF.

This clone was counted a single time. The rearrangement links TRBV5-4 to TRBJ2-1, with D perhaps TRBD1 (7 bases). This CDR3 comprises 12 residues. The ends were cut back, 1 base at V and 15 bases at J, with 14 bases in the middle. Germline V lookup: CDR1 SGHNT, CDR2 YYREEE (reference sequence). The CDR3: CASSLQGEVSFF. For the CDR3, the DNA is TGTGCCAGCAGCTTGCAGGGGGAGGTATCGTTCTTC.

V and J are TRBV28 and TRBJ1-2; 9 bases fit TRBD1. The CDR3 runs to 17 residues. The V gene's germline CDR1 is MDHEN and CDR2 SYDVKM. The trim removed 3 bases at V and 3 bases at J, leaving 11 bases unmatched. The CDR3 sequence is CASSLSGTGWGDYGYTF. CDR3 bases: TGTGCCAGCAGTTTGTCCGGGACAGGGTGGGGAGACTATGGCTACACCTTC.

The sample holds a few counts of this clone. The chain has TRBV2 and TRBJ2-4; TRBD2 agrees at 7 bases. This CDR3 comprises 16 residues. Germline trimming cut 2 bases from V and 3 bases from J; bases unmatched to any gene: 7. In germline, CDR1 is SNHLY, CDR2 FYNNEI. Here the CDR3 reads CASSEQTAGVKNIQYF. CDR3 nucleotides: TGTGCCAGCAGTGAACAAACGGCGGGGGTCAAAAACATTCAGTACTTC.

This rearrangement joins TRBV11-2 to TRBJ1-1, with D possibly matching TRBD1 (5 bases). CDR3 length: 12 amino acids. Trimming stripped 3 bases from V and 7 bases from J, with 9 bases between. Germline-derived CDR1 and CDR2 are SGHAT and FQNNGV. Here the CDR3 reads CASSFGHIEAFF. As DNA, the CDR3 is TGTGCCAGCAGCTTCGGACATATTGAAGCTTTCTTT.

This rearrangement joins TRBV7-8 to TRBJ2-3, with 7 bases identical to TRBD2. This CDR3 has 14 amino acids. The V gene's germline CDR1 is SGHVS and CDR2 FQNEAQ. The J segment lost 6 bases and the V segment lost 0 bases, leaving 3 bases of the junction unmatched. The CDR3 spells CASSLAGGVDTQYF. DNA of the CDR3: TGTGCCAGCAGCTTAGCGGGGGGGGTCGATACGCAGTATTTT.

The CDR3 loop is CASSSGGKDTQYF. The CDR3 DNA reads TGTGCCAGCAGCTCGGGGGGAAAAGATACGCAGTATTTT. The rearrangement links TRBV7-3 to TRBJ2-3; 7 bases are a match to TRBD2. The CDR3 is made up of 13 amino acids. Germline CDR1 reads SGHTA; CDR2 reads FQGTGA. The V and J ends lost 4 bases and 5 bases, in that order; junction bases with no gene match: 3.

The chain carries TRBV29-1 and TRBJ2-1; no definite D call. V was pared by 4 bases and J by 7 bases, with 20 bases between. Germline loops: CDR1 SQVTM, CDR2 ANQGSEA. The CDR3 sequence is 15 residues long. In DNA form, the CDR3 reads TGCAGCGTTGTGGCCGATTTTTTTAGAGGTAATGAGCAGTTCTTC. It is translated as CSVVADFFRGNEQFF.

The chain combines TRBV9 with TRBJ1-3; 7 nucleotides agree with TRBD1. Germline loops: CDR1 SGDLS, CDR2 YYNGEE. V lost 0 bases to trimming and J lost 6 bases; unmatched junction nucleotides: 3. This CDR3 comprises 14 residues. In DNA, the CDR3 is TGTGCCAGCAGCGTAGCTGACAGGGCAAACACCATATATTTT. Residues: CASSVADRANTIYF.

J is TRBJ2-1 and V is TRBV7-3; D unresolved. Germline values: CDR1 SGHTA, CDR2 FQGTGA. Trimming left V 5 bases short and J 7 bases short, with 12 bases between. CDR3 length: 13 amino acids. Here the CDR3 reads CASSPYSTNEQFF. The CDR3 region has the DNA TGTGCCAGCAGCCCGTACTCCACTAATGAGCAGTTCTTC.

This clone was picked up a small number of times. V is TRBV27 and J is TRBJ2-7; TRBD1 agrees at 9 bases. CDR1 MNHEY and CDR2 SMNVEV come from the germline V gene (reference sequence). CDR3 length: 16 amino acids. The ends lost 5 bases at V and 1 base at J; junction bases unmatched: 9. CDR3 protein: CASSPAPGQGSYEQYF. CDR3 bases: TGTGCCAGCAGTCCAGCCCCCGGACAGGGGTCCTACGAGCAGTACTTC.

The rearrangement joins TRBV6-1 to TRBJ1-5; TRBD1 is a possible D gene (5 bases). The germline gives CDR1 MNHNS, CDR2 SASEGT. Trimming took off 4 bases at V and 1 base at J, with 17 bases between the two ends. The length of the CDR3 is 17 residues. The CDR3 reads CASSVNGGRASNQPQHF. CDR3 DNA: TGTGCCAGCAGTGTAAATGGGGGGAGGGCGAGCAATCAGCCCCAGCATTTT.

The chain couples TRBV5-1 to TRBJ2-7; the D is unclear. Germline V gene lookup returns CDR1 SGHRS and CDR2 YFSETQ. V gave up 4 bases and J gave up 1 base, with 15 bases separating them. This CDR3 has 15 residues. CDR3 residues: CASSPPGLYSYEQYF. DNA for the CDR3: TGCGCCAGCAGCCCCCCTGGTCTCTATTCCTACGAGCAGTACTTC.

The V and J genes are TRBV5-1 and TRBJ2-2, with 14 bases lining up with TRBD2. The CDR3 has 16 amino acids. Germline CDR1 is SGHRS and CDR2 is YFSETQ. V shed 3 bases and J 3 bases; nucleotides not matched to a gene: 1. Written as DNA, the CDR3 is TGCGCCAGCAGCTCGGGACTAGCGGGAGACACCGGGGAGCTGTTTTTT. Its protein product is CASSSGLAGDTGELFF.